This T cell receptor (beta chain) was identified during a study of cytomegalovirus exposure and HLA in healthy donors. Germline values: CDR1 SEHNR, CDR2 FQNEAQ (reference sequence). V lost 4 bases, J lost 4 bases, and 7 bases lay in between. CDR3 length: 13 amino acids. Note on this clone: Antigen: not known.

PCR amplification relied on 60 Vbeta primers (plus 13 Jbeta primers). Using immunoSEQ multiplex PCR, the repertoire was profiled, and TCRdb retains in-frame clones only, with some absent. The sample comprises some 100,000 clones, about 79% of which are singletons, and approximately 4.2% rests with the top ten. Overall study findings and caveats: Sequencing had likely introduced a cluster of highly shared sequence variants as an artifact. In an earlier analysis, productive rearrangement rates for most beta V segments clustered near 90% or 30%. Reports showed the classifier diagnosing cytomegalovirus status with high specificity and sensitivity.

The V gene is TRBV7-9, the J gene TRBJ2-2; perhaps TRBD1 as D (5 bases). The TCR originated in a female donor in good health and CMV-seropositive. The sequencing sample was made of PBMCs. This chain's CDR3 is CASSSRGTGELFF. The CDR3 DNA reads TGTGCCAGCAGCTCAAGGGGCACCGGGGAGCTGTTTTTT. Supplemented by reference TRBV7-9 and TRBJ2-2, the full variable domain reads DTGVSQNPRHKITKRGQNVTFRCDPISEHNRLYWYRQTLGQGPEFLTYFQNEAQLEKSRLLSDRFSAERPKGSFSTLEIQRTEQGDSAMYLCASSSRGTGELFFGEGSRLTVL.